This T cell receptor (beta chain) is from a study of regulatory T cells in long-lasting Graves disease. Study outcomes and limitations: Persistent Graves' patients showed less TCR diversity than newly diagnosed ones. Persistent disease was associated with favored TRBV28 usage and with favored use of TRBJ1-2 and TRBJ2-5.

This clonotype came up many times. No antigen is known for it. Described time point: newly diagnosed GD, antithyroid drugs for less than 3 months. There was RNA extracted from PBMCs, and the TCR library was made from it. Deletions cut 0 bases from V and 0 bases from J, with 9 bases between. This CDR3 comprises 15 residues. Germline-derived CDR1 and CDR2 are SGHRS and YFSETQ. Libraries of TCR beta came from iRepertoire HTBI primers plus Arm-PCR of CDR3 regions. One entry per CDR3 protein, called by TCRdb with MiXCR from the multiplex PCR reads. The profile covers hundreds of thousands of distinct CDR3 sequences, with roughly 15% appearing a single time and around 25% taken by the ten largest. The sample was also linked to a second study, of T cells in Graves' hyperthyroidism and ophthalmopathy.

The TCR comes from a woman aged 35-65 years with Graves disease. V usage is TRBV5-1 and J usage is TRBJ1-1, with unresolved D. The sample here was peripheral blood mononuclear cells (PBMCs), taken at new diagnosis, from a patient treated with antithyroid drugs. Here the CDR3 reads CASSLERMLNTEAFF. DNA for the CDR3: TGCGCCAGCAGCTTGGAGAGGATGTTGAACACTGAAGCTTTCTTT.